This paragraph covers one TCR beta chain sequence. The table came from immunoSEQ multiplex PCR; TCRdb's copy has only in-frame clones and leaves some out. The table shows 200,000 to 300,000 clones, with roughly 84% occurring only once. This sample is drawn from a study of blood T cell repertoires in COVID-19. Study-level information: Whether acute or convalescent, the COVID-19 samples came from the United States, Italy and Spain. T cells, B-cell-depleted T cells, or PBMCs supplied cDNA or gDNA.

The germline gives CDR1 LNHDA, CDR2 SQIVND (reference sequence). Deletions cut 4 bases from V and 0 bases from J, with 6 bases between. The CDR3 consists of 13 residues. Sequenced sample: peripheral blood. This chain uses TRBV19 with TRBJ1-1, with unresolved D. The clonotype originates from a middle-aged man who had recovered from COVID-19. DNA of the CDR3: TGTGCCAGTAGTAAAAAGCTGAACACTGAAGCTTTCTTT. It specifies CASSKKLNTEAFF.